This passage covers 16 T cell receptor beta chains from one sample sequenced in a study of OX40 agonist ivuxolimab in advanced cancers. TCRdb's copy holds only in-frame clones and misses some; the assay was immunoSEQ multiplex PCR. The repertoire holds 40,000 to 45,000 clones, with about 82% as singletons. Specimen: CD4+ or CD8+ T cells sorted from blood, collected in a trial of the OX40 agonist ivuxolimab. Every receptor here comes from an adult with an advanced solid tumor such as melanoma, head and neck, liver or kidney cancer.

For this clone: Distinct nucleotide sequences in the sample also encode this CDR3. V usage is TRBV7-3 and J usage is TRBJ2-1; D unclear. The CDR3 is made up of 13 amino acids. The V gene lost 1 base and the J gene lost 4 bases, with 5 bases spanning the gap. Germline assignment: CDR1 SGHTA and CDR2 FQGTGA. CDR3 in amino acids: CASSLNPYNEQFF. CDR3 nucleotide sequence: TGTGCCAGCAGCTTAAATCCATACAATGAGCAGTTCTTC.

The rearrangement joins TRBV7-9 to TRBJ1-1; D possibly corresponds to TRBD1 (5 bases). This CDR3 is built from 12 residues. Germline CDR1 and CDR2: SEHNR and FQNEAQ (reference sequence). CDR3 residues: CACSRATDRAFF. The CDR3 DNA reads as TGTGCTTGCAGCAGGGCGACCGACAGAGCTTTCTTT.

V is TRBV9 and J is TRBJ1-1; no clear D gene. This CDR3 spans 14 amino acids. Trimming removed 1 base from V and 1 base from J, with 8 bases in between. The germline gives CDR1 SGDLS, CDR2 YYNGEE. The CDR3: CASSVSRENTEAFF. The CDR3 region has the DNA TGTGCCAGCAGCGTATCAAGAGAGAACACTGAAGCTTTCTTT.

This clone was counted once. The CDR3 region is CASSTDRGVSTEAFF. The CDR3 DNA reads as TGTGCCAGCTCAACGGACAGGGGGGTTTCAACTGAAGCTTTCTTT. The V and J genes are TRBV18 and TRBJ1-1; 10 bases agree with TRBD1. The germline V gene has CDR1 KGHSH and CDR2 LQKENI. The CDR3 runs to 15 residues. Trimming cost V 5 bases and J 5 bases; bases outside gene matches: 8.

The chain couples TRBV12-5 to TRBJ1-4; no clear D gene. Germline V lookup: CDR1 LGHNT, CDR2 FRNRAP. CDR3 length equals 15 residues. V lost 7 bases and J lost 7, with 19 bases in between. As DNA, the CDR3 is TGTGCTAGTGTTTTTTCAGAGGGTGATGGTGAAAAACTGTTTTTT. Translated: CASVFSEGDGEKLFF.

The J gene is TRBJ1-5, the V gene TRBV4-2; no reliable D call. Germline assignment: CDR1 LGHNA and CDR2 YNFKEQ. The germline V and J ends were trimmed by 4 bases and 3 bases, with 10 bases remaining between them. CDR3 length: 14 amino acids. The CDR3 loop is CASSPLTNNQPQHF. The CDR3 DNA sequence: TGTGCCAGCAGCCCTTTGACTAACAATCAGCCCCAGCATTTT.

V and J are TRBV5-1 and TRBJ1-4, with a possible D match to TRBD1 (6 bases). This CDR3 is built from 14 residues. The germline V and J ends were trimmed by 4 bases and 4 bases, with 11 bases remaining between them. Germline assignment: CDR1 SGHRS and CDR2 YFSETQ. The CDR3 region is CASSAEGGNEKLFF. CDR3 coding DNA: TGCGCCAGCAGCGCGGAGGGGGGTAATGAAAAACTGTTTTTT. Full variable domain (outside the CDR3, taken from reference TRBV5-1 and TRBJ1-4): KAGVTQTPRYLIKTRGQQVTLSCSPISGHRSVSWYQQTPGQGLQFLFEYFSETQRNKGNFPGRFSGRQFSNSRSEMNVSTLELGDSALYLCASSAEGGNEKLFFGSGTQLSVL.

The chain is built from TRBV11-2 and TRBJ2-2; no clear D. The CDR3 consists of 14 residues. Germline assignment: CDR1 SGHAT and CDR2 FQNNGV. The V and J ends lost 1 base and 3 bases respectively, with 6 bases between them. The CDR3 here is CASSLGIDTGELFF. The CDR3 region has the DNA TGTGCCAGCAGCTTAGGTATAGACACCGGGGAGCTGTTTTTT.

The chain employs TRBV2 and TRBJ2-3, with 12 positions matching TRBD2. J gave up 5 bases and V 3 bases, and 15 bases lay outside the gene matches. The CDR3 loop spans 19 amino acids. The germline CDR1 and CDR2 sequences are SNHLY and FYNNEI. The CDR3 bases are TGTGCCAGCAGTGAGAAACGGCTACTAGCGGGGGGCCCACAAGATACGCAGTATTTT. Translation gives CASSEKRLLAGGPQDTQYF.

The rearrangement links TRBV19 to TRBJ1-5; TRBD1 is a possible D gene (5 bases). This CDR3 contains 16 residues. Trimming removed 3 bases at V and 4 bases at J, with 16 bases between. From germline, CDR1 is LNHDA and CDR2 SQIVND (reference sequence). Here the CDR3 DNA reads TGTGCCAGTAGTATTGTGGCAGGGTCGATAAATCAGCCCCAGCATTTT. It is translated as CASSIVAGSINQPQHF.

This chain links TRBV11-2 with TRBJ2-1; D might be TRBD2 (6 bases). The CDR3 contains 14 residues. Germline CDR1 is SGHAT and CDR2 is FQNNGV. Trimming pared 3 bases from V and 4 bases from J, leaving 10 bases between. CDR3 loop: CASSFTRGYNEQFF. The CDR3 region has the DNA TGTGCCAGCAGCTTTACACGGGGGTACAATGAGCAGTTCTTC.

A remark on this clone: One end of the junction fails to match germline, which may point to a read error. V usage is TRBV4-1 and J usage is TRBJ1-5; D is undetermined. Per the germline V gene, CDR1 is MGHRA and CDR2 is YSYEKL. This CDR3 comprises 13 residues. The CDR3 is CASIQEIDQPQHF. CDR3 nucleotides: TGCGCCAGCATCCAAGAAATCGATCAGCCCCAGCATTTT.

The DNA of the CDR3 is TGTGCCAGCAGCGTAGCTGGTGGGACCCTAGGGTATAACAATGAGCAGTTCTTC. The encoded protein is CASSVAGGTLGYNNEQFF. The chain employs TRBV9 and TRBJ2-1, with D perhaps given as TRBD1 or TRBD2 (5 bases each). The germline V and J ends were trimmed by 0 bases and 5 bases, with 21 bases remaining between them. This CDR3 has 18 amino acids. Germline assignment: CDR1 SGDLS and CDR2 YYNGEE.

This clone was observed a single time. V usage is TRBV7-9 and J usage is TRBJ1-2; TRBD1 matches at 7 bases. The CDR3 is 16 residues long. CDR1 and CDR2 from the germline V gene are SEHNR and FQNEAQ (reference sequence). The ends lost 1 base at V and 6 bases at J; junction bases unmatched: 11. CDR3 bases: TGTGCCAGCAGCTTAGAGTTTTGGGAGGGGGCCGATGGCTACACCTTC. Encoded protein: CASSLEFWEGADGYTF.

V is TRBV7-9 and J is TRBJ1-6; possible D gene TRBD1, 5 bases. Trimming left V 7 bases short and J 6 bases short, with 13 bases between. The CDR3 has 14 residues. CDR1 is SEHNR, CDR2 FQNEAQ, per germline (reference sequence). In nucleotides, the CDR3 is TGTGCCAGCAATCCGGGGGGGGGTAATTCACCCCTCCACTTT. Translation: CASNPGGGNSPLHF. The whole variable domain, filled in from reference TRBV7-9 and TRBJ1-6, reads DTGVSQNPRHKITKRGQNVTFRCDPISEHNRLYWYRQTLGQGPEFLTYFQNEAQLEKSRLLSDRFSAERPKGSFSTLEIQRTEQGDSAMYLCASNPGGGNSPLHFGNGTRLTVT.

The CDR3 is CASSPYPDTYEQFF. CDR3 sequence (DNA): TGTGCCAGCAGCCCTTATCCGGACACCTATGAGCAGTTCTTC. The V gene is TRBV7-3, the J gene TRBJ2-1; D may be TRBD1 (5 bases). Germline CDR1 and CDR2: SGHTA and FQGTGA. Trimming removed 5 bases at V and 8 bases at J, with 16 bases between. The CDR3 is made up of 14 amino acids.